The next 3 T cell receptor beta chains were all read from a single sample in a study of technical replicates of blood from several donors. Data came from immunoSEQ multiplex PCR; TCRdb stores just in-frame clones and leaves some out. The table includes tens of thousands of clones, 90% to 95% detected once. The source material was PBMCs. Receptors originate from a human donor in good health. Some clones in this sample may be carry-over from other donors' samples.

The rearrangement joins TRBV14 to TRBJ2-5, with TRBD2 matching 8 bases. V lost 2 bases, J lost 6 bases, and 5 bases stayed unmatched. Germline V CDR1 and CDR2: SGHDN, FVKESK. There are 14 residues in the CDR3. The CDR3 loop is CASSQPGTRQTQYF. CDR3 DNA sequence: TGTGCCAGCAGCCAACCAGGGACTAGGCAGACCCAGTACTTC.

The rearrangement links TRBV5-4 to TRBJ2-6; D is possibly TRBD1 (5 bases). V was clipped by 0 bases and J by 2 bases, with 9 bases between them. Looked up from germline, CDR1 is SGHNT and CDR2 is YYREEE (reference sequence). CDR3 length equals 16 residues. The CDR3 here is CASSLELGPGANVLTF. The CDR3 bases are TGTGCCAGCAGCTTGGAATTGGGGCCTGGGGCCAACGTCCTGACTTTC.

The chain carries TRBV5-1 and TRBJ2-7; 10 nucleotides line up with TRBD2. V was clipped by 3 bases and J by 1 base; unmatched bases: 7. This CDR3 comprises 16 residues. Germline values: CDR1 SGHRS, CDR2 YFSETQ. CDR3 DNA sequence: TGCGCCAGCAGCTATCCCGGGACTAGCGCATCCTACGAGCAGTACTTC. Its protein product is CASSYPGTSASYEQYF.